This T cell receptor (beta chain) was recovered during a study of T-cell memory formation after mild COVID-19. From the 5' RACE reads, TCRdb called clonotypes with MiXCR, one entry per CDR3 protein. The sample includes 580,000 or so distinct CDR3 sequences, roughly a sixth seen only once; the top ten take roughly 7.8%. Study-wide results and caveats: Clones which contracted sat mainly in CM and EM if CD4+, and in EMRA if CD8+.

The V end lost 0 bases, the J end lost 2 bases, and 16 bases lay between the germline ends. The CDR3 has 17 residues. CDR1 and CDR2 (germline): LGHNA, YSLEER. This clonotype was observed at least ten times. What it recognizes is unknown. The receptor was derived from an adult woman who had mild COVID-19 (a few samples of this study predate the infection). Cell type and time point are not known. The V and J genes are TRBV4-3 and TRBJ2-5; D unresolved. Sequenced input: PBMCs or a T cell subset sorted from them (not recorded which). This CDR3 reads CASSQDRGTGPQETQYF. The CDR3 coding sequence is TGCGCCAGCAGCCAAGATCGAGGAACTGGACCACAAGAGACCCAGTACTTC.